The clone carrying this T cell receptor (beta chain) turned up a few times. No antigen is known for it. Trimming pared 2 bases from V and 5 bases from J, leaving 11 bases between. The CDR3 is made up of 14 amino acids. From germline, CDR1 is SGHTA and CDR2 FQGTGA. These data originate in a study of early T cells in non-severe SARS-CoV-2 infection. Study at large: Bulk RNA isolated from unsorted whole blood underwent sequencing; chains were not paired. Study conclusions and caveats: Anti-spike CD8 responses were favored in VDJdb matching, and private and CD4 specificities were missed.

Unique molecular identifiers were attached to individual cDNA molecules. TCRdb recomputed calls from the 5' RACE reads with MiXCR, one row per CDR3 protein. The sample has roughly 120,000 distinct CDR3 sequences; 15% are singletons. The chain carries TRBV7-3 and TRBJ2-3, with D unresolved. The TCR originated in an adult who was a healthcare worker with PCR-confirmed SARS-CoV-2 infection or an uninfected control (not recorded which). Sequencing was carried out using whole blood. The CDR3 spells CASSLGVRQDTQYF. CDR3 nucleotides: TGTGCCAGCAGCTTAGGCGTCCGACAAGATACGCAGTATTTT.